The rows below give T cell receptor beta chains drawn from one sample of a study of cytomegalovirus exposure and HLA in healthy donors. TCRdb's table, derived via immunoSEQ multiplex PCR, lists solely in-frame clones and lacks some. Here the sample spans some 200,000 clones, over 65% being singletons. What was sequenced was PBMCs. These receptors came from a woman in her 50s in good health and CMV-seropositive. Both conserved end residues are part of each CDR3.

j_call | v_call | cdr3_aa
TRBJ1-2 | TRBV6-1 | CASSLTGDYGYTF
TRBJ2-1 | TRBV7-2 | CASSSGLHEQFF
TRBJ2-7 | TRBV27 | CASKRSGGSSYEQYF
TRBJ2-3 | TRBV21-1 | CATTGPQGRSTDTQYF
. | TRBV2 | CASRRTGSSYEQYF
TRBJ2-2 | TRBV6-5 | CASRADRGRIGELFF
TRBJ1-2 | TRBV5-1 | CASRRDGQLNYGYTF
TRBJ2-1 | TRBV11-2 | CASSFLSGEQFF
TRBJ1-1 | TRBV4-1 | CASSQDWSGRRAFF
TRBJ2-3 | TRBV28 | CASSFSGQGGTDTQYF
TRBJ1-1 | TRBV11-2 | CASSLKEFTEAFF
TRBJ2-1 | TRBV7-8 | CASSLAILAGAYYNEQFF
TRBJ1-1 | TRBV6-1 | CVWRLEAFF
TRBJ1-2 | TRBV5-4 | CASSPGQVPPYTF
TRBJ2-2 | TRBV25-1 | CASRPVPNTGELFF
TRBJ1-1 | TRBV27 | CASSLRGYTEAFF
TRBJ1-6 | TRBV5-1 | CASSKGQSSYNSPLHF
TRBJ2-3 | TRBV7-2 | CASSLVRTGGTDTQYF
. | TRBV2 | CASTRDRSYEQYF
TRBJ1-5 | TRBV30 | CAWSEESSPQHF
TRBJ1-3 | TRBV19 | CASSVLGVGNTIYF
TRBJ1-6 | TRBV7-2 | CASSSSTGGGSPLHF
TRBJ1-4 | TRBV19 | CASRPRDRDEKLFF
TRBJ2-3 | TRBV19 | CASSPQGGGGAHDTQYF
TRBJ1-2 | TRBV7-9 | CASSSRDRTRYTF
TRBJ1-6 | TRBV5-6 | CASSPLPRQGNSPLHF
TRBJ2-1 | TRBV19 | CASSPPGVNYNEQFF
TRBJ1-1 | TRBV7-2 | CASSLPGLNTEAFF
TRBJ2-1 | TRBV7-6 | CASSSDRTHYNEQFF
TRBJ2-5 | TRBV30 | CAWSVIGLETQYF
TRBJ2-2 | TRBV7-9 | CASSFQRPNTGELFF
TRBJ2-7 | TRBV28 | CASSFPGIYEQYF
TRBJ2-3 | TRBV2 | CASTIYSTDTQYF
TRBJ1-1 | TRBV5-4 | CASSQDATRGNTEAFF
TRBJ1-6 | TRBV6-5 | CATRGVLHSPLHF
TRBJ1-3 | TRBV19 | CASSTGTHEAVSGNTIYF
TRBJ2-7 | TRBV2 | CASSVGQGAFEQYF
TRBJ2-7 | TRBV28 | CASMDSYEQYF
TRBJ2-2 | TRBV9 | CASSVQGGTGELFF
TRBJ1-2 | TRBV7-3 | CASSPTGGNGYTF
TRBJ2-7 | TRBV7-9 | CASSLVGLGQYF
. | TRBV5-1 | CASSLWEGPSYEQYF
TRBJ2-1 | TRBV18 | CASSPRTGFGTYNEQFF
TRBJ2-1 | TRBV18 | CASSASRGNEQFF
TRBJ1-1 | TRBV6-6 | CASRQGASNTEAFF
TRBJ2-2 | TRBV19 | CASSRTSGGNTGELFF
TRBJ1-1 | TRBV7-9 | CSSSSNQGLTEAFF
TRBJ2-5 | TRBV18 | CASTRQGETQYF
TRBJ1-1 | TRBV7-8 | CASSLAAGNTEAFF
TRBJ2-2 | TRBV4-2 | CASSQDQVTSGVGELFF